Shown below are 2 T cell receptor beta chains from a single sample sequenced in a study of control samples from healthy donors and cancer patients. Profiled with immunoSEQ multiplex PCR; TCRdb holds only in-frame clones, not every one. Of approximately 100,000 clones listed, more than 75% are singletons. The sequencing input was blood. These receptors were taken from a man in his fifties or sixties in good health.

This clone was counted a few times. The CDR3 bases are TGTGCCAGCAGCCTCGACAGGGCATCCTACAATGAGCAGTTCTTC. Translating it yields CASSLDRASYNEQFF. The chain joins TRBV7-8 to TRBJ2-1, with 7 bases matching TRBD1. This CDR3 contains 15 residues. Trimming took 5 bases from V and 1 from J; bases not matched to a gene: 5. CDR1 is SGHVS and CDR2 is FQNEAQ in the germline V gene.

This clone was seen only a few times. The V gene is TRBV7-6, the J gene TRBJ1-6, with D hard to call. V shed 1 base and J shed 5 bases, with 9 bases lying between them. Germline V CDR1 and CDR2: SGHVS, FNYEAQ. CDR3 length: 15 amino acids. This CDR3 reads CASSLEQKHNSPLHF. CDR3 in DNA: TGTGCCAGCAGCTTAGAGCAGAAGCATAATTCACCCCTCCACTTT.